These T cell receptor beta chains were read from a single sample in a study of Ad26.COV2.S vaccination and SARS-CoV-2 variants. Produced via immunoSEQ multiplex PCR; TCRdb's table is partial and in-frame only. The repertoire consists of approximately 400,000 clones, with roughly 80% occurring once and the leading ten covering 7% to 9.5%. Material: peripheral blood, obtained in a trial of Ad26.COV2.S vaccine versus placebo. These receptors all come from a person between 18 and 65 years old who received the Ad26.COV2.S COVID-19 vaccine or a placebo. The CDR3 runs from the conserved cysteine through the conserved F or W. Fields, in order: D gene, V gene, J gene, clone size, CDR3 length, CDR3 protein, CDR3 DNA. A D gene is named only where the DNA matches it firmly. Where a row states a size, it is once, few, many or the class of an expanded clone; other rows omit it.

D gene: .
V gene: TRBV6-6
J gene: TRBJ2-2
clone size: once
CDR3 length: 14
CDR3 protein: CASRMGAGTGELFF
CDR3 DNA: TGTGCCAGCAGGATGGGCGCCGGCACCGGGGAGCTGTTTTTT

D gene: .
V gene: TRBV2
J gene: TRBJ2-7
clone size: .
CDR3 length: 11
CDR3 protein: CAEGSSYEQYF
CDR3 DNA: TGTGCCGAGGGCAGCTCCTACGAGCAGTACTTC

D gene: .
V gene: TRBV14
J gene: TRBJ1-6
clone size: .
CDR3 length: 14
CDR3 protein: CASSKSGYNSPLHF
CDR3 DNA: TGTGCCAGCAGCAAAAGCGGATATAATTCACCCCTCCACTTT

D gene: .
V gene: TRBV6-2/TRBV6-3
J gene: TRBJ1-5
clone size: once
CDR3 length: 12
CDR3 protein: CASSYSQWAQHF
CDR3 DNA: TGTGCCAGCAGTTACTCGCAATGGGCCCAGCATTTT

D gene: .
V gene: TRBV2
J gene: TRBJ1-5
clone size: few
CDR3 length: 13
CDR3 protein: CASSGTGNQPQHF
CDR3 DNA: TGTGCCAGCAGTGGGACAGGCAATCAGCCCCAGCATTTT

D gene: .
V gene: TRBV9
J gene: TRBJ2-7
clone size: .
CDR3 length: 18
CDR3 protein: CASSANSRSGGASYEQYF
CDR3 DNA: TGTGCCAGCAGCGCCAACTCCAGGTCAGGGGGGGCGTCCTACGAGCAGTACTTC

D gene: TRBD2
V gene: TRBV18
J gene: TRBJ2-1
clone size: .
CDR3 length: 15
CDR3 protein: CASSPAGGPANEQFF
CDR3 DNA: TGTGCCAGCTCACCGGCGGGAGGGCCCGCCAATGAGCAGTTCTTC

D gene: .
V gene: TRBV4-2
J gene: TRBJ2-7
clone size: .
CDR3 length: 16
CDR3 protein: CASSQAGTRSSYEQYF
CDR3 DNA: TGTGCCAGCAGCCAAGCTGGGACACGAAGCTCCTACGAGCAGTACTTC

D gene: .
V gene: TRBV27
J gene: TRBJ2-7
clone size: .
CDR3 length: 17
CDR3 protein: CASSPLGREQIAYEQYF
CDR3 DNA: TGTGCCAGCAGTCCCCTGGGCAGGGAACAAATAGCCTACGAGCAGTACTTC

D gene: .
V gene: TRBV7-8
J gene: TRBJ2-4
clone size: .
CDR3 length: 15
CDR3 protein: CASSHGPTSKNIQYF
CDR3 DNA: TGTGCCAGCAGTCACGGACCCACTAGTAAAAACATTCAGTACTTC

D gene: .
V gene: TRBV19
J gene: TRBJ1-2
clone size: once
CDR3 length: 15
CDR3 protein: CASSNPLRAYYGYTF
CDR3 DNA: TGTGCCAGTAGTAACCCCCTGCGGGCGTACTATGGCTACACCTTC

D gene: TRBD1
V gene: TRBV18
J gene: TRBJ2-7
clone size: once
CDR3 length: 14
CDR3 protein: CASSSGTASYEQYF
CDR3 DNA: TGTGCCAGCTCGTCCGGGACAGCCTCCTACGAGCAGTACTTC

D gene: TRBD2
V gene: TRBV6-5
J gene: TRBJ2-1
clone size: .
CDR3 length: 16
CDR3 protein: CASSSLAGGPGNEQFF
CDR3 DNA: TGTGCCAGCAGTTCACTAGCGGGGGGGCCGGGCAATGAGCAGTTCTTC

D gene: .
V gene: TRBV7-9
J gene: TRBJ1-2
clone size: .
CDR3 length: 11
CDR3 protein: CASSPLVGYTF
CDR3 DNA: TGTGCCAGCAGCCCACTCGTCGGCTACACCTTC

D gene: .
V gene: TRBV5-5
J gene: TRBJ2-7
clone size: .
CDR3 length: 15
CDR3 protein: CASSPREVISYEQYF
CDR3 DNA: TGTGCCAGCAGCCCTAGGGAGGTTATTTCCTACGAGCAGTACTTC

D gene: .
V gene: TRBV7-9
J gene: TRBJ1-2
clone size: .
CDR3 length: 12
CDR3 protein: CASLGGIDGYTF
CDR3 DNA: TGTGCCAGCCTTGGAGGGATCGACGGCTACACCTTC

D gene: .
V gene: TRBV6-6
J gene: TRBJ2-3
clone size: .
CDR3 length: 12
CDR3 protein: CASSRKTDTQYF
CDR3 DNA: TGTGCCAGCAGTCGTAAGACAGATACGCAGTATTTT

D gene: .
V gene: TRBV25-1
J gene: TRBJ2-2
clone size: .
CDR3 length: 14
CDR3 protein: CASSEGGAGGELFF
CDR3 DNA: TGTGCCAGCAGTGAAGGGGGCGCGGGCGGGGAGCTGTTTTTT

D gene: .
V gene: TRBV4-2
J gene: TRBJ1-4
clone size: .
CDR3 length: 14
CDR3 protein: CASSQEGVNEKLFF
CDR3 DNA: TGTGCCAGCAGCCAAGAGGGGGTTAACGAAAAACTGTTTTTT

D gene: .
V gene: TRBV5-6
J gene: TRBJ2-3
clone size: .
CDR3 length: 15
CDR3 protein: CASHRGGVGTDTQYF
CDR3 DNA: TGTGCCAGCCACAGGGGCGGGGTCGGCACAGATACGCAGTATTTT

D gene: TRBD2
V gene: TRBV5-4
J gene: TRBJ2-3
clone size: .
CDR3 length: 17
CDR3 protein: CASSSSSTSGSTDTQYF
CDR3 DNA: TGTGCCAGCAGCTCCTCCTCCACTAGCGGGAGCACAGATACGCAGTATTTT

D gene: .
V gene: TRBV9
J gene: TRBJ2-7
clone size: once
CDR3 length: 13
CDR3 protein: CASSVEGGNEQYF
CDR3 DNA: TGTGCCAGCAGCGTAGAGGGGGGGAACGAGCAGTACTTC

D gene: .
V gene: TRBV18
J gene: TRBJ1-5
clone size: .
CDR3 length: 16
CDR3 protein: CASSPLRSTENQPQHF
CDR3 DNA: TGTGCCAGCTCACCATTAAGATCGACAGAAAATCAGCCCCAGCATTTT

D gene: .
V gene: TRBV13
J gene: TRBJ2-7
clone size: .
CDR3 length: 14
CDR3 protein: CASSISDISYEQYF
CDR3 DNA: TGTGCCAGCAGCATTAGCGATATCTCCTACGAGCAGTACTTC

D gene: TRBD2
V gene: TRBV29-1
J gene: TRBJ2-3
clone size: .
CDR3 length: 13
CDR3 protein: CSVRTSGRDTQYF
CDR3 DNA: TGCAGCGTCAGGACTAGCGGGAGGGATACGCAGTATTTT

D gene: TRBD2
V gene: TRBV6-6
J gene: TRBJ2-5
clone size: .
CDR3 length: 14
CDR3 protein: CASRTAGARETQYF
CDR3 DNA: TGTGCCAGCAGGACAGCGGGAGCCAGGGAGACCCAGTACTTC

D gene: .
V gene: TRBV5-1
J gene: TRBJ2-3
clone size: .
CDR3 length: 14
CDR3 protein: CASKGQIGTDTQYF
CDR3 DNA: TGCGCCAGCAAAGGGCAGATTGGCACAGATACGCAGTATTTT

D gene: .
V gene: TRBV4-3
J gene: TRBJ1-2
clone size: .
CDR3 length: 17
CDR3 protein: CASSQIFGGHQNYGYTF
CDR3 DNA: TGCGCCAGCAGCCAGATCTTCGGCGGACACCAGAACTATGGCTACACCTTC

D gene: TRBD1
V gene: TRBV3-1/TRBV3-2
J gene: TRBJ2-7
clone size: .
CDR3 length: 13
CDR3 protein: CASSPRTGGEQYF
CDR3 DNA: TGTGCCAGCAGCCCTCGGACAGGGGGCGAGCAGTACTTC

D gene: TRBD1
V gene: TRBV5-5
J gene: TRBJ1-4
clone size: .
CDR3 length: 13
CDR3 protein: CASTQGGREKLFF
CDR3 DNA: TGTGCCAGCACGCAGGGGGGTAGGGAAAAACTGTTTTTT

D gene: .
V gene: TRBV27
J gene: TRBJ2-3
clone size: .
CDR3 length: 15
CDR3 protein: CASSLAGPRTDTQYF
CDR3 DNA: TGTGCCAGCAGTTTAGCGGGACCCCGCACAGATACGCAGTATTTT

D gene: .
V gene: TRBV28
J gene: TRBJ1-2
clone size: .
CDR3 length: 11
CDR3 protein: CASSEVDGYTF
CDR3 DNA: TGTGCCAGCAGTGAGGTCGATGGCTACACCTTC

D gene: .
V gene: TRBV7-9
J gene: TRBJ2-2
clone size: .
CDR3 length: 12
CDR3 protein: CASSLGAGTVFF
CDR3 DNA: TGTGCCAGCAGCTTAGGGGCAGGCACGGTGTTTTTT

D gene: TRBD1
V gene: TRBV28
J gene: TRBJ2-3
clone size: few
CDR3 length: 14
CDR3 protein: CASSDSKQGRTQYF
CDR3 DNA: TGTGCCAGCAGTGACTCGAAACAGGGGCGTACGCAGTATTTT

D gene: .
V gene: TRBV3-1/TRBV3-2
J gene: TRBJ1-6
clone size: .
CDR3 length: 14
CDR3 protein: CASSQPHANSPLHF
CDR3 DNA: TGTGCCAGCAGCCAGCCGCACGCCAATTCACCCCTCCACTTT

D gene: .
V gene: TRBV15
J gene: TRBJ2-4
clone size: .
CDR3 length: 16
CDR3 protein: CATSSSGTQPWRLQYF
CDR3 DNA: TGTGCCACCAGCAGCTCCGGGACCCAACCCTGGCGGCTCCAGTACTTC

D gene: TRBD1
V gene: TRBV6-5
J gene: TRBJ2-3
clone size: .
CDR3 length: 15
CDR3 protein: CASRGDRGVTDTQYF
CDR3 DNA: TGTGCCAGCAGGGGGGACAGGGGGGTCACAGATACGCAGTATTTT

D gene: .
V gene: TRBV18
J gene: TRBJ1-1
clone size: few
CDR3 length: 12
CDR3 protein: CASSPVKIEAFF
CDR3 DNA: TGTGCCAGCTCACCGGTCAAGATTGAAGCTTTCTTT

D gene: .
V gene: TRBV15
J gene: TRBJ1-6
clone size: .
CDR3 length: 16
CDR3 protein: CATSRTPGHGHSPLHF
CDR3 DNA: TGTGCCACCAGCAGAACTCCGGGACACGGGCATTCACCCCTCCACTTT

D gene: .
V gene: TRBV2
J gene: TRBJ2-2
clone size: once
CDR3 length: 12
CDR3 protein: CASSGGTGELFF
CDR3 DNA: TGTGCCAGCAGTGGAGGAACCGGGGAGCTGTTTTTT

D gene: .
V gene: TRBV11-2
J gene: TRBJ1-2
clone size: .
CDR3 length: 13
CDR3 protein: CASSPLTRYGYTF
CDR3 DNA: TGTGCCAGCAGCCCTCTTACCCGCTATGGCTACACCTTC

D gene: .
V gene: TRBV7-9
J gene: TRBJ1-5
clone size: .
CDR3 length: 14
CDR3 protein: CASSYGGAGQPQHF
CDR3 DNA: TGTGCCAGCAGCTACGGGGGCGCCGGACAGCCCCAGCATTTT

D gene: TRBD1
V gene: TRBV5-6
J gene: TRBJ1-1
clone size: .
CDR3 length: 16
CDR3 protein: CASSSGQGGGDTEAFF
CDR3 DNA: TGTGCCAGCAGCTCCGGACAGGGCGGTGGGGACACTGAAGCTTTCTTT

D gene: TRBD1
V gene: TRBV7-9
J gene: TRBJ1-1
clone size: .
CDR3 length: 15
CDR3 protein: CASSPPSTGGTEAFF
CDR3 DNA: TGTGCCAGCAGCCCTCCTTCGACAGGGGGTACTGAAGCTTTCTTT

D gene: .
V gene: TRBV11-3
J gene: TRBJ1-2
clone size: few
CDR3 length: 12
CDR3 protein: CASSLDFGGYTF
CDR3 DNA: TGTGCCAGCAGCTTAGATTTCGGTGGCTACACCTTC

D gene: .
V gene: TRBV2
J gene: TRBJ1-5
clone size: .
CDR3 length: 15
CDR3 protein: CASSREGERNQPQHF
CDR3 DNA: TGTGCCAGCAGTCGGGAGGGGGAGAGGAATCAGCCCCAGCATTTT